One and the same sample provided the 18 T cell receptor beta chains below, sequenced in a study of CD8+CD57+ T cells in acquired aplastic anemia. CDR3 and TCR beta VDJ profiling relied on genomic DNA as the template. TCRdb recomputed calls from the reads with MiXCR, one row per CDR3 protein. Among 200,000 to 250,000 distinct CDR3 sequences listed, 34% were seen once. The sequenced sample was sorted CD4+, CD8+, or CD8+CD57+ T cells (not recorded which) from PBMCs. The receptors stem from a human donor in good health, serving as a control.

This clonotype was observed many times. This chain uses TRBV10-3 with TRBJ2-1; TRBD1 aligns across 10 bases. The germline gives CDR1 ENHRY, CDR2 SYGVKD. Trimming took 0 bases from V and 6 from J; bases not matched to a gene: 5. The CDR3 spans 16 residues. The CDR3 protein is CAISESIGQGGNEQFF. The CDR3, as DNA: TGTGCCATCAGTGAGTCGATAGGACAGGGGGGCAATGAGCAGTTCTTC.

This clonotype occurred a few times. V usage is TRBV3-1 and J usage is TRBJ1-2; D is ambiguous. Trimming removed 3 bases from V and 0 bases from J, with 11 bases in between. This CDR3 contains 15 residues. The germline V gene has CDR1 LGHDT and CDR2 YNNKEL (reference sequence). CDR3 nucleotides: TGTGCCAGCAGCCAGGTGTCCCTTTCTAACTATGGCTACACCTTC. It is translated as CASSQVSLSNYGYTF.

This clonotype came up many times. The rearrangement links TRBV11-1 to TRBJ2-1; 12 bases align to TRBD2. The CDR3 length is 15 residues. Trimming at V came to 5 bases and at J to 3 bases, leaving 2 bases not matched to a gene. Germline values: CDR1 SGHAT, CDR2 FQDESV (reference sequence). Written as DNA, the CDR3 is TGTGCCAGCAGCAGACTAGCGGGAGACTACAATGAGCAGTTCTTC. This translates into CASSRLAGDYNEQFF.

Ten or more counts support this clonotype. The chain employs TRBV10-3 and TRBJ1-1, with a tentative D call TRBD1 (5 bases). The CDR3 contains 15 residues. Trimming stripped 2 bases from V and 5 bases from J, with 15 bases between. Per the germline V gene, CDR1 is ENHRY and CDR2 is SYGVKD. The DNA for the CDR3 is TGTGCCATCAGTGAGATGAGGCAGGGAGTGACTGAAGCTTTCTTT. Protein product: CAISEMRQGVTEAFF.

This chain uses TRBV10-3 with TRBJ1-5, with D hard to call. The V end was cut by 2 bases, the J end by 1 base, with 9 bases between. CDR1 and CDR2 from the germline V gene are ENHRY and SYGVKD. The CDR3 is 15 residues long. The CDR3 is CAISEGEESNQPQHF. DNA of the CDR3: TGTGCCATCAGTGAGGGGGAGGAGAGCAATCAGCCCCAGCATTTT.

Ten or more counts support this clonotype. This chain links TRBV15 with TRBJ1-1; D remains ambiguous. Germline assignment: CDR1 LNHNV and CDR2 YYDKDF (reference sequence). V was trimmed by 0 bases and J by 0 bases, leaving 23 bases between them. The CDR3 is 20 amino acids. CDR3 sequence: CATSRDRRSSPRLMNTEAFF. DNA of the CDR3: TGTGCCACCAGCAGAGACCGACGGAGCTCTCCCCGCCTTATGAACACTGAAGCTTTCTTT.

This clonotype appeared a few times. A much bigger clone sits one base away, suggesting this may be a read error. This chain uses TRBV2 with TRBJ1-2, with 8 positions matching TRBD1. V lost 11 bases to trimming and J lost 4 bases; unmatched junction nucleotides: 9. The CDR3 consists of 13 residues. Per the germline V gene, CDR1 is SNHLY and CDR2 is FYNNEI. The CDR3 is CAGISGGGYGYTF. The CDR3 DNA is TGTGCCGGCATCTCAGGGGGCGGCTATGGCTACACCTTC.

Remarks on this clonotype: The junction does not match germline at one end; this may be a read error. V usage is TRBV24-1 and J usage is TRBJ1-2; the D gene is possibly TRBD1 (5 bases). This CDR3 is built from 15 residues. The germline V gene has CDR1 KGHDR and CDR2 SFDVKD. The CDR3 loop is CAASEAGTGHYGYTF. The CDR3 DNA reads TGTGCCGCCAGTGAGGCCGGGACTGGACACTATGGCTACACCTTC.

The chain recombines TRBV6-1 with TRBJ1-2, with TRBD1 identical over 7 bases. This CDR3 region has 17 residues. The J segment lost 8 bases and the V segment lost 2 bases, leaving 17 bases of the junction unmatched. Germline V lookup: CDR1 MNHNS, CDR2 SASEGT. CDR3 DNA: TGTGCCAGCAGTGAATCCCTCACTCGAGGGGGCGCGTCCGGCTACACCTTC. Its protein is CASSESLTRGGASGYTF.

This clonotype was counted at least ten times. This chain uses TRBV6-6 with TRBJ1-2; D not certain. The CDR3 runs to 14 residues. With 0 bases removed from V and 3 bases from J, the gap between germline ends came to 8 bases. Germline V CDR1 and CDR2: MNHNY, SVGAGI (reference sequence). The CDR3 DNA reads TGTGCCAGCAGTTACTCGGCTACATACTATGGCTACACCTTC. Translation: CASSYSATYYGYTF.

The V and J genes are TRBV6-1 and TRBJ2-7; a weak D match, TRBD2 (5 bases). CDR3 length: 17 residues. Germline V CDR1 and CDR2: MNHNS, SASEGT. V gave up 3 bases and J gave up 5 bases, with 23 bases separating them. The CDR3 sequence is CASSDDFNPRTRDEQYF. Here the CDR3 DNA reads TGTGCCAGCAGTGATGATTTTAACCCCCGAACGAGGGACGAGCAGTACTTC.

This clonotype was seen repeatedly, ten times or more. The V and J genes are TRBV11-2 and TRBJ2-1; 11 bases line up with TRBD2. Germline CDR1 reads SGHAT; CDR2 reads FQNNGV. Trimming at V came to 5 bases and at J to 4 bases, leaving 4 bases not matched to a gene. The CDR3 extends over 15 amino acids. This CDR3 is CASSRGLAEYNEQFF. The CDR3, as DNA: TGTGCCAGCAGCCGGGGACTAGCGGAGTACAATGAGCAGTTCTTC.

This clonotype was seen repeatedly, ten times or more. This rearrangement joins TRBV12-3 or TRBV12-4 to TRBJ2-5; maybe TRBD2 (6 bases). CDR3 size: 14 residues. V lost 4 bases and J lost 5, with 14 bases in between. CDR3 DNA: TGTGCCAGCAGTTCCTACGGCAGCGGGGAGACCCAGTACTTC. Translating gives CASSSYGSGETQYF.

This clonotype was detected a few times. The J gene is TRBJ1-1, the V gene TRBV19, with 9 bases lining up with TRBD1. V lost 4 bases to trimming and J lost 0 bases; unmatched junction nucleotides: 9. The CDR3 loop spans 17 amino acids. Germline CDR1 reads LNHDA; CDR2 reads SQIVND (reference sequence). This CDR3 reads CASSSLRTGVMNTEAFF. CDR3 sequence (DNA): TGTGCCAGTAGTAGTCTTAGGACAGGGGTCATGAACACTGAAGCTTTCTTT.

The sample holds one count of this clonotype. V and J are TRBV5-4 and TRBJ1-6; TRBD1 matches at 9 bases. Germline CDR1 is SGHNT and CDR2 is YYREEE (reference sequence). The CDR3 spans 18 residues. V shed 2 bases, J shed 10 bases, and the junction held 16 bases outside the gene matches. The CDR3 here is CASSLVVTAGTGRSPLHF. CDR3 bases: TGTGCCAGCAGCTTAGTAGTCACTGCCGGGACAGGGAGGTCACCCCTCCACTTT. Drawing the rest from reference TRBV5-4 and TRBJ1-6, the complete variable domain is ETGVTQSPTHLIKTRGQQVTLRCSSQSGHNTVSWYQQALGQGPQFIFQYYREEENGRGNFPPRFSGLQFPNYSSELNVNALELDDSALYLCASSLVVTAGTGRSPLHFGNGTRLTVT.

This sequence joins TRBV29-1 and TRBJ2-7; 8 bases line up with TRBD2. J gave up 2 bases and V 5 bases, and 8 bases lay outside the gene matches. CDR1 is SQVTM, CDR2 ANQGSEA, per germline. CDR3 size: 14 residues. The DNA of the CDR3 is TGCAGCGTTATCCCAGCGGGGGATCCCTACGAGCAGTACTTC. It specifies CSVIPAGDPYEQYF.

This chain uses TRBV4-1 with TRBJ1-6; TRBD1 aligns across 7 bases. Germline assignment: CDR1 MGHRA and CDR2 YSYEKL. The junction had 12 bases not matched to a gene; V was cut back by 8 bases and J by 5 bases. CDR3 length: 16 residues. CDR3 region: CASGRSRGPDNSPLHF. The CDR3 DNA is TGCGCCAGCGGCCGCTCGAGGGGGCCGGATAATTCACCCCTCCACTTT.

There are a few counts of this clonotype. V usage is TRBV5-1 and J usage is TRBJ1-1, with D perhaps TRBD1 (5 bases). V lost 3 bases and J 3 bases, leaving 12 bases between the germline ends. This CDR3 contains 14 residues. CDR1 and CDR2 from the germline V gene are SGHRS and YFSETQ. CDR3 nucleotide sequence: TGCGCCAGCAGCTCCCGTCAGGGAGACACTGAAGCTTTCTTT. Its translation: CASSSRQGDTEAFF.